This TCR beta chain is drawn from a study of Tregs in tolerant kidney transplant recipients. Clones were sequenced by immunoSEQ multiplex PCR, and TCRdb holds only the in-frame ones, with some missing. The sample has tens of thousands of clones; around nine tenths are singletons. The CDR3 consists of 13 residues. With 0 bases removed from V and 6 bases from J, the gap between germline ends came to 8 bases. Germline CDR1 reads LNHNV; CDR2 reads YYDKDF (reference sequence). Sequenced input: CD8+ T cells from blood. The gene calls are TRBV15 and TRBJ1-1; D unclear. The source of this sequence is a human donor in good health. The CDR3 nucleotides are TGTGCCACCAGCAGAGAGGTTGGCCCTGAAGCTTTCTTT. Translated: CATSREVGPEAFF.